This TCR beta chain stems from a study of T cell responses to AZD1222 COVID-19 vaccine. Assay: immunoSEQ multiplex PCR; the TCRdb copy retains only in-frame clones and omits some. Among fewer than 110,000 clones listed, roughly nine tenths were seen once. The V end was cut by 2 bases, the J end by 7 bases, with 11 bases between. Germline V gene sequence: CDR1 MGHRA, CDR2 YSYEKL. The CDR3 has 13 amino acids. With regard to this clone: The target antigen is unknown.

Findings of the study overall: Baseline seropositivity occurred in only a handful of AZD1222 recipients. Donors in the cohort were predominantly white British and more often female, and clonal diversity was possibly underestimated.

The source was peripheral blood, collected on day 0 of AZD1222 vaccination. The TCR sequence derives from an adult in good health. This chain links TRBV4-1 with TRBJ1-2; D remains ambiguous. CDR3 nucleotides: TGCGCCAGCAGCCAAAGTCTTTCCGGTGGCTACACCTTC. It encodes CASSQSLSGGYTF.